These 3 T cell receptor beta chains came from one sample sequenced in a study of blood T cell repertoires in COVID-19. Libraries were prepared by immunoSEQ multiplex PCR; TCRdb keeps only in-frame clonotypes and omits some of them. The repertoire holds some 250,000 clones, roughly 84% seen once, with 2.5% to 3.5% in the top ten. Material for sequencing was peripheral blood. The receptors were gathered from a woman aged 18-35 years with acute or convalescent COVID-19.

The V gene is TRBV7-3, the J gene TRBJ2-3; no definite D call. Trimming left V 5 bases short and J 5 bases short, with 8 bases between. CDR1 and CDR2 from the germline V gene are SGHTA and FQGTGA. The CDR3 sequence is 12 residues long. CDR3 in amino acids: CASSPPGDTQYF. For the CDR3, the DNA is TGTGCCAGCAGCCCCCCCGGAGATACGCAGTATTTT.

V gene TRBV7-8 combines with J gene TRBJ1-3, with TRBD1 identical over 7 bases. The CDR3 runs 15 residues. V was pared by 10 bases and J by 0 bases, with 9 bases of the junction left unmatched. The germline V gene encodes CDR1 SGHVS and CDR2 FQNEAQ. In DNA form, the CDR3 reads TGTGCCATCCCCCAGGGGGACATCTCTGGAAACACCATATATTTT. Translation gives CAIPQGDISGNTIYF. Based on the CDR3 plus reference TRBV7-8 and TRBJ1-3, the full variable domain is GAGVSQSPRYKVAKRGQDVALRCDPISGHVSLFWYQQALGQGPEFLTYFQNEAQLDKSGLPSDRFFAERPEGSVSTLKIQRTQQEDSAVYLCAIPQGDISGNTIYFGEGSWLTVV.

The chain joins TRBV6-5 to TRBJ1-1; a weak D match, TRBD1 (6 bases). This CDR3 spans 16 amino acids. CDR1 and CDR2 (germline): MNHEY, SVGAGI. V was trimmed by 0 bases and J by 1 base, leaving 12 bases between them. In DNA, the CDR3 is TGTGCCAGCAGTTACTCGCCGGGGGGCCCGAACACTGAAGCTTTCTTT. Protein: CASSYSPGGPNTEAFF.